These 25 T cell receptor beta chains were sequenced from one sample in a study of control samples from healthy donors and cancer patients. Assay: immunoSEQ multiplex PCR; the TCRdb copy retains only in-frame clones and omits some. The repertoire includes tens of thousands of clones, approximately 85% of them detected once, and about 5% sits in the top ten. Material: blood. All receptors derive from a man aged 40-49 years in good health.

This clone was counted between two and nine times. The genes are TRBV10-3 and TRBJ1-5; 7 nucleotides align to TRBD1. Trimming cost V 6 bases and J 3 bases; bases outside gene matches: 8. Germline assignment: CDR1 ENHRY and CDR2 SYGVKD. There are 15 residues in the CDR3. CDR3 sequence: CAISPTGTDNQPQHF. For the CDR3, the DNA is TGTGCCATCAGCCCAACTGGGACAGACAATCAGCCCCAGCATTTT.

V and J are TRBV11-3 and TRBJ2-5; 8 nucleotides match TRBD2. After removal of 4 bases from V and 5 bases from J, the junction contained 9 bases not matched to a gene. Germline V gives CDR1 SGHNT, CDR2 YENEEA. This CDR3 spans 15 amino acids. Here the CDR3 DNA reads TGTGCCAGCAGCTACTCAGCGGGAGTGGGGGAGACCCAGTACTTC. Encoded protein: CASSYSAGVGETQYF.

The CDR3 loop is CASSVAGQTEAFF. Written as DNA, the CDR3 is TGTGCCAGCAGCGTAGCAGGGCAAACTGAAGCTTTCTTT. V is TRBV9 and J is TRBJ1-1; D possibly corresponds to TRBD1 (5 bases). The V and J ends lost 0 bases and 5 bases respectively, with 8 bases between them. Germline loops: CDR1 SGDLS, CDR2 YYNGEE. There are 13 residues in the CDR3.

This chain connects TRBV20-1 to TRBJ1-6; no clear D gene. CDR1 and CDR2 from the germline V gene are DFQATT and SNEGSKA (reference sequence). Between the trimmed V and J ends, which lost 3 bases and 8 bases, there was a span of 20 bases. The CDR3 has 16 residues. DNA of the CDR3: TGCAGTGCTAGTTACCGGGGTTTTGACGACTATTCACCCCTCCACTTT. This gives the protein CSASYRGFDDYSPLHF.

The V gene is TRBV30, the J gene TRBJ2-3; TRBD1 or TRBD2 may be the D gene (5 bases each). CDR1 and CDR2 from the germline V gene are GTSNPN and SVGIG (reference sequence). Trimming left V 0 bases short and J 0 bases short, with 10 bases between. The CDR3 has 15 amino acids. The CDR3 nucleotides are TGTGCCTGGAGTGTACGGGACCCGAGCACAGATACGCAGTATTTT. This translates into CAWSVRDPSTDTQYF.

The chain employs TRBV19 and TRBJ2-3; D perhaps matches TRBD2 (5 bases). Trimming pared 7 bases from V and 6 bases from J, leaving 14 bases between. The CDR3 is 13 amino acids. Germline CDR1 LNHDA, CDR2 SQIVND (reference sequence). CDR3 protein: CASTRTQSDTQYF. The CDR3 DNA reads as TGTGCCAGTACCCGGACTCAATCGGATACGCAGTATTTT.

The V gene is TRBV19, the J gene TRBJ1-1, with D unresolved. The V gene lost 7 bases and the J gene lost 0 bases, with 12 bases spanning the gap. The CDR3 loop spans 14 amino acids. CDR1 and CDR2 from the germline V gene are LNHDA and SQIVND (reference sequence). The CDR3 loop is CASTVAPMNTEAFF. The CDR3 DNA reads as TGTGCCAGTACGGTCGCGCCGATGAACACTGAAGCTTTCTTT.

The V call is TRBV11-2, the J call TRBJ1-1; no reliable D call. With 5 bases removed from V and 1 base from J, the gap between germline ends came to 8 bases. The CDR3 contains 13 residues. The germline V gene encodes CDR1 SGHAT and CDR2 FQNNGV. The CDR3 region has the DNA TGTGCCAGCAGCCAAGGTCGGAACACTGAAGCTTTCTTT. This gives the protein CASSQGRNTEAFF.

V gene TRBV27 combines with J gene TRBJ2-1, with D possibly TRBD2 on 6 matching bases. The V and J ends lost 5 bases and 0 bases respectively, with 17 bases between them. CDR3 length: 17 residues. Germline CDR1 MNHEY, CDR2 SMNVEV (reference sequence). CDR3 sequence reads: CASSHTPDGSSYNEQFF. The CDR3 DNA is TGTGCCAGCAGTCATACCCCTGACGGGAGCTCCTACAATGAGCAGTTCTTC.

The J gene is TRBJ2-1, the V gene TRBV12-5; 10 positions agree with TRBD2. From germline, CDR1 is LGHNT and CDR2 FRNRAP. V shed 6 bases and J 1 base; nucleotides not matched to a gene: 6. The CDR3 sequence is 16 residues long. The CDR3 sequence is CASGASGGGSYNEQFF. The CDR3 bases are TGTGCTAGTGGGGCTAGCGGGGGAGGATCCTACAATGAGCAGTTCTTC.

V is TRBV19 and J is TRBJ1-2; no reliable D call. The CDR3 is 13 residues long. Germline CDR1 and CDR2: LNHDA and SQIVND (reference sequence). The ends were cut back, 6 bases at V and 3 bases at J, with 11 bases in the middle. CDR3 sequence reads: CASSPKRDYGYTF. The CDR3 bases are TGTGCCAGTAGCCCGAAGCGGGACTATGGCTACACCTTC.

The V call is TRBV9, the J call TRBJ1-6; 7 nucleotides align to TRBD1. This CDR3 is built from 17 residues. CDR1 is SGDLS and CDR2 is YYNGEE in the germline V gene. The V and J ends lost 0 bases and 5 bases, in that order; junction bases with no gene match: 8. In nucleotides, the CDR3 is TGTGCCAGCAGCGTAGCTTCAGGGGGAGGGGATAATTCACCCCTCCACTTT. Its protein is CASSVASGGGDNSPLHF. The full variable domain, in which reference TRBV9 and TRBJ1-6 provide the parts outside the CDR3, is DSGVTQTPKHLITATGQRVTLRCSPRSGDLSVYWYQQSLDQGLQFLIQYYNGEERAKGNILERFSAQQFPDLHSELNLSSLELGDSALYFCASSVASGGGDNSPLHFGNGTRLTVT.

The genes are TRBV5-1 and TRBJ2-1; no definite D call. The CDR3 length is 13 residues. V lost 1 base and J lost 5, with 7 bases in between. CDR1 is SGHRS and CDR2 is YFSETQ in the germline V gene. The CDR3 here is CASSLSNNNEQFF. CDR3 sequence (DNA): TGCGCCAGCAGCTTGTCAAATAACAATGAGCAGTTCTTC.

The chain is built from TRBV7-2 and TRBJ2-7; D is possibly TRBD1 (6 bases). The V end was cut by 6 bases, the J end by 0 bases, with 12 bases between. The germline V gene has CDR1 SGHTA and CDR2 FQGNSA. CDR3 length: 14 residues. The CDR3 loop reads CASRRQVSSYEQYF. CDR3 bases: TGTGCCAGCAGGAGACAGGTATCCTCCTACGAGCAGTACTTC.

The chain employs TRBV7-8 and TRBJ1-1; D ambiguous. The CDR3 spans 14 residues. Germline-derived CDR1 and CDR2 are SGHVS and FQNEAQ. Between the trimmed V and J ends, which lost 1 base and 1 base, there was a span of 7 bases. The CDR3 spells CASSLVHGNTEAFF. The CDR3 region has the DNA TGTGCCAGCAGCTTAGTACACGGGAACACTGAAGCTTTCTTT.

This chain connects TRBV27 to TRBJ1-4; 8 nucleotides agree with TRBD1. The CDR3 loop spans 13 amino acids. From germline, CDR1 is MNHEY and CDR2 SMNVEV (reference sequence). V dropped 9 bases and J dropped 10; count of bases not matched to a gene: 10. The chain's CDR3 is CARSDRVCRKLFF. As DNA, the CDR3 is TGTGCCAGGTCGGACAGGGTGTGCAGAAAACTGTTTTTT.

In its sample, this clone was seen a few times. DNA of the CDR3: TGCAGCGTTGACGTAGGGTTTGGGGGAAAACTGTTTTTT. Amino acids: CSVDVGFGGKLFF. V is TRBV29-1 and J is TRBJ1-4; D is perhaps TRBD1 (5 bases). The V and J ends lost 3 bases and 10 bases respectively, with 15 bases between them. The CDR3 is 13 residues long. CDR1 is SQVTM and CDR2 is ANQGSEA in the germline V gene.

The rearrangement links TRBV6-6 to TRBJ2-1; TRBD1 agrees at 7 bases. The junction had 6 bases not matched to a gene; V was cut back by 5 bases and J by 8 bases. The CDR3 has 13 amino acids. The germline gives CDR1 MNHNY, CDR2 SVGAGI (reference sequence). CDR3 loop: CASSLGTVDEQFF. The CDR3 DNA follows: TGTGCCAGCAGTCTGGGGACAGTGGATGAGCAGTTCTTC.

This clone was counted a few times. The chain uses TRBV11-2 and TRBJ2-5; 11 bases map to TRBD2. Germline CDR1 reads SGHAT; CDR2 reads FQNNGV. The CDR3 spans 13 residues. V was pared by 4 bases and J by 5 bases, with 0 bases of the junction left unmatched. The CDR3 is CASSSSGRETQYF. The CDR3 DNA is TGTGCCAGCAGCTCTAGCGGGAGGGAGACCCAGTACTTC.

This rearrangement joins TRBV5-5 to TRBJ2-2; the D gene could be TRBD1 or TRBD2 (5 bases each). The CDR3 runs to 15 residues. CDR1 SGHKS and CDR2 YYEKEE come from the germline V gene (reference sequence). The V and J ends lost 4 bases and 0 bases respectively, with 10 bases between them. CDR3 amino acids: CASSRDPTNTGELFF. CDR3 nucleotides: TGTGCCAGCAGCCGGGACCCTACGAACACCGGGGAGCTGTTTTTT.

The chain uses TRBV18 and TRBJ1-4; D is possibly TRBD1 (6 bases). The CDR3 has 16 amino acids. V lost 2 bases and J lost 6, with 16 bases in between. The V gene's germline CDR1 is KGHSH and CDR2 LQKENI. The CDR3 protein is CASSPGSEGGHEKLFF. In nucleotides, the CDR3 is TGTGCCAGCTCACCAGGGTCGGAAGGGGGGCATGAAAAACTGTTTTTT.

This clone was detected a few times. The CDR3 is CSVTGTGRSYEQYF. In nucleotides, the CDR3 is TGCAGCGTGACCGGGACAGGTCGCTCCTACGAGCAGTACTTC. The chain is built from TRBV29-1 and TRBJ2-7; 8 nucleotides line up with TRBD1. The germline V gene has CDR1 SQVTM and CDR2 ANQGSEA. This CDR3 spans 14 amino acids. Trimming at V came to 6 bases and at J to 0 bases, leaving 7 bases not matched to a gene.

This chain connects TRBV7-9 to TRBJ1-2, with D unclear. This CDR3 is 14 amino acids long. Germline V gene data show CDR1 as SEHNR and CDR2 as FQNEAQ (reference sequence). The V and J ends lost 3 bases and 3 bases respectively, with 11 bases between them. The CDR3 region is CASSFGRDDYGYTF. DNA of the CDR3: TGTGCCAGCAGCTTCGGTAGAGACGACTATGGCTACACCTTC. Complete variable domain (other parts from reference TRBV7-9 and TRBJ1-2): DTGVSQNPRHKITKRGQNVTFRCDPISEHNRLYWYRQTLGQGPEFLTYFQNEAQLEKSRLLSDRFSAERPKGSFSTLEIQRTEQGDSAMYLCASSFGRDDYGYTFGSGTRLTVV.

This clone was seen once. The CDR3: CASSLGQTNTEAFF. The CDR3 bases are TGTGCCAGCAGCTTGGGACAGACGAACACTGAAGCTTTCTTT. This chain uses TRBV11-3 with TRBJ1-1, with TRBD1 matching 7 bases. Germline V gives CDR1 SGHNT, CDR2 YENEEA. Trimming at V came to 3 bases and at J to 1 base, leaving 2 bases not matched to a gene. The CDR3 loop spans 14 amino acids.

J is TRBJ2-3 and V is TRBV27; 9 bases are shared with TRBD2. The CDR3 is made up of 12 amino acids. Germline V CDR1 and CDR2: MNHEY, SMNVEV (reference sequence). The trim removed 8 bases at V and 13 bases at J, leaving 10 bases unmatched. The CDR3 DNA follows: TGTGCCAGCGGGGGACTAGCCCCCTCGGAGTATTTT. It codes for CASGGLAPSEYF.